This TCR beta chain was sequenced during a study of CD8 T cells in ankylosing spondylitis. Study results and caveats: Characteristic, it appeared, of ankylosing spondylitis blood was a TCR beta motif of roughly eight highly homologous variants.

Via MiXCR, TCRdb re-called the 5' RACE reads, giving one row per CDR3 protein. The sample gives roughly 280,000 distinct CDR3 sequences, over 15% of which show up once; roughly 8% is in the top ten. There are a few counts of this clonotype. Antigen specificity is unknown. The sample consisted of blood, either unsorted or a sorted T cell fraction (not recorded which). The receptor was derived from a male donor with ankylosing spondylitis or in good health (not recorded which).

The CDR3 sequence is CASSFAGPTTGAVYGYTF. CDR3 coding DNA: TGTGCCAGCAGTTTCGCGGGACCTACGACAGGGGCAGTCTATGGCTACACCTTC. The V and J genes are TRBV12-3 or TRBV12-4 and TRBJ1-2; 8 bases agree with TRBD1. V was pared by 3 bases and J by 4 bases, with 16 bases of the junction left unmatched. There are 18 residues in the CDR3.